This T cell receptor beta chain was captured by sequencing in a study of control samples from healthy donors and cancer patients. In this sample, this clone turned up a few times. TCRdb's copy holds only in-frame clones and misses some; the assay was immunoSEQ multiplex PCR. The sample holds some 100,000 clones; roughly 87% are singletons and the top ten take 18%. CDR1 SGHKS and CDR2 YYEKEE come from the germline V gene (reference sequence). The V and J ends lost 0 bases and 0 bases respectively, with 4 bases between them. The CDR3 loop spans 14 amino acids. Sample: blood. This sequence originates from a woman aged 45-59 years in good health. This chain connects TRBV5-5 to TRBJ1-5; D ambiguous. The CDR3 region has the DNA TGTGCCAGCAGCTTGGAGTATAGCAATCAGCCCCAGCATTTT. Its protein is CASSLEYSNQPQHF.